This T cell receptor (beta chain) emerged from a study of OX40 agonist ivuxolimab in advanced cancers. Study at large: Participants averaged around 60 years of age (range roughly 23 to 90) and were 75% to 90% male. Three patients got partial responses; one had hepatocellular carcinoma and two had cutaneous melanoma.

Germline V CDR1 and CDR2: MNHNS, SASEGT. This CDR3 comprises 16 residues. The V gene lost 2 bases and the J gene lost 6 bases, with 16 bases spanning the gap. This clone has only one observation. Data came from immunoSEQ multiplex PCR; TCRdb stores just in-frame clones and leaves some out. This sample yields some 86,000 clones, of which about 94% are seen a single time; over 8.5% belongs to the top ten. Material: CD4+ or CD8+ T cells sorted from blood, obtained in a trial of the OX40 agonist ivuxolimab. The TCR sequence derives from an adult with an advanced solid tumor such as melanoma, head and neck, liver or kidney cancer. The chain is built from TRBV6-1 and TRBJ2-2; D perhaps matches TRBD2 (6 bases). The CDR3 nucleotides are TGTGCCAGCAGTGAATATATTTGGGAGGAGGCCGGGGAGCTGTTTTTT. This codes for CASSEYIWEEAGELFF.